The 29 T cell receptor beta chains below all came from one sample that was sequenced in a study of cytomegalovirus exposure and HLA in healthy donors. Researchers ran the PCR with 60 Vbeta and 13 Jbeta primers. Sequencing was performed with immunoSEQ multiplex PCR; in TCRdb, only in-frame clones are kept and a portion is missing. Seen here are about 180,000 clones, around three quarters observed once, and the top ten hold about 1.9%. Sequences were obtained from PBMCs. These receptors originate from a woman aged 30 to 39 in good health and CMV-seronegative.

CDR3 bases: TGCAGCGTTGACGGTGTTTACAATGAGCAGTTCTTC. Translating gives CSVDGVYNEQFF. The chain is built from TRBV29-1 and TRBJ2-1; D not certain. CDR3 size: 12 residues. Germline CDR1 reads SQVTM; CDR2 reads ANQGSEA. V was cut by 3 bases and J by 4 bases, with 7 bases left in between.

The chain links TRBV6-1 to TRBJ1-5; D is possibly TRBD1 (5 bases). Per germline, CDR1 MNHNS and CDR2 SASEGT. With 3 bases removed from V and 2 bases from J, the gap between germline ends came to 14 bases. The CDR3 runs to 16 residues. DNA for the CDR3: TGTGCCAGCAGTGAGTGGGCAGGGCTGGGCAATCAGCCCCAGCATTTT. This translates into CASSEWAGLGNQPQHF.

This sequence joins TRBV7-5 and TRBJ1-5; the table's D call TRBD1 went unverified against the DNA. TRBV7-5 is a listed pseudogene. The CDR3 consists of 15 residues. The CDR3 loop reads CARSLTGQLNQPQHF. CDR3 coding DNA: TGTGCCAGAAGCCTGACGGGACAGTTAAATCAGCCCCAGCATTTT.

This clone has a handful of counts. The chain employs TRBV2 and TRBJ1-2; 7 bases match TRBD1. Trimming at V came to 5 bases and at J to 5 bases, leaving 8 bases not matched to a gene. Germline V gene lookup returns CDR1 SNHLY and CDR2 FYNNEI. The CDR3 extends over 14 amino acids. This CDR3 is CASSTGETGYGYTF. The CDR3 DNA reads as TGTGCCAGCAGTACAGGGGAAACGGGATATGGCTACACCTTC.

The chain's CDR3 is CATSRDRAGNTEAFF. CDR3 DNA: TGTGCCACCAGCAGAGATCGTGCCGGGAACACTGAAGCTTTCTTT. The rearrangement links TRBV15 to TRBJ1-1; no reliable D call. V lost 0 bases, J lost 1 base, and 9 bases lay in between. The CDR3 runs to 15 residues. Germline V gene sequence: CDR1 LNHNV, CDR2 YYDKDF (reference sequence).

In its sample, this clone was seen a few times. This rearrangement joins TRBV25-1 to TRBJ1-1; D unresolved. Germline lookup yields CDR1 MGHDK and CDR2 SYGVNS. Trimming took 6 bases from V and 1 from J, leaving 12 bases between them. The CDR3 totals 14 residues. The CDR3 DNA sequence: TGTGCCAGCAGCTCGGGAAGTCCGAACACTGAAGCTTTCTTT. Amino acid sequence: CASSSGSPNTEAFF.

The chain joins TRBV12-5 to TRBJ2-3, with 7 nucleotides matching TRBD2. The ends lost 6 bases at V and 4 bases at J; junction bases unmatched: 10. CDR3 length equals 15 residues. The V gene's germline CDR1 is LGHNT and CDR2 FRNRAP. CDR3 sequence reads: CASGPGGGEADTQYF. CDR3 in DNA: TGTGCTAGTGGCCCCGGGGGAGGGGAAGCAGATACGCAGTATTTT.

V usage is TRBV27 and J usage is TRBJ2-7; TRBD1 agrees at 8 bases. Per germline, CDR1 MNHEY and CDR2 SMNVEV (reference sequence). The CDR3 covers 14 residues. Trimming removed 6 bases from V and 4 bases from J; junction bases left unmatched: 8. Written as DNA, the CDR3 is TGTGCCAGCAGAAACGACAGGGGAGGTTACGAGCAGTACTTC. It specifies CASRNDRGGYEQYF.

This chain joins TRBV19 and TRBJ1-4; D is perhaps TRBD1 (5 bases). V shed 2 bases and J shed 5 bases, with 12 bases lying between them. This CDR3 contains 15 residues. Germline values: CDR1 LNHDA, CDR2 SQIVND (reference sequence). CDR3 DNA: TGTGCCAGTAGTATAAGTCCGGGGGGGAATGAAAAACTGTTTTTT. Translation gives CASSISPGGNEKLFF.

This chain links TRBV5-8 with TRBJ2-2; a weak D match, TRBD1 (5 bases). Germline V gene lookup returns CDR1 SGHTS and CDR2 YDEGEE. The CDR3 contains 15 residues. V was cut by 4 bases and J by 1 base, with 11 bases left in between. The CDR3 nucleotides are TGTGCCAGCAGCCCGGACACGTTGAACACCGGGGAGCTGTTTTTT. It translates to CASSPDTLNTGELFF.

V is TRBV29-1 and J is TRBJ2-3, with D maybe TRBD2 (7 bases). Trimming took off 4 bases at V and 3 bases at J, with 14 bases between the two ends. From germline, CDR1 is SQVTM and CDR2 ANQGSEA. The CDR3 loop spans 14 amino acids. The CDR3 region is CSVVGAGVTDTQYF. The CDR3 bases are TGCAGCGTTGTGGGGGCGGGGGTAACAGATACGCAGTATTTT.

The J gene is TRBJ2-3, the V gene TRBV19; 12 bases are a match to TRBD2. Looked up from germline, CDR1 is LNHDA and CDR2 is SQIVND (reference sequence). This CDR3 spans 17 amino acids. The trim removed 3 bases at V and 2 bases at J, leaving 6 bases unmatched. CDR3 amino acids: CASSIALAGGVTDTQYF. The DNA for the CDR3 is TGTGCCAGTAGTATCGCACTAGCGGGGGGTGTCACAGATACGCAGTATTTT.

The chain has TRBV18 and TRBJ1-2, with 8 nucleotides matching TRBD1. J was trimmed by 4 bases and V by 3 bases; bases with no gene match: 7. Germline V gene sequence: CDR1 KGHSH, CDR2 LQKENI. The CDR3 loop spans 15 amino acids. CDR3: CASSPTGEGGYGYTF. DNA for the CDR3: TGTGCCAGCTCACCGACAGGGGAAGGAGGCTATGGCTACACCTTC.

V gene TRBV29-1 combines with J gene TRBJ1-2, with a possible D match to TRBD1 (5 bases). CDR1 SQVTM and CDR2 ANQGSEA come from the germline V gene. This CDR3 has 14 amino acids. V lost 4 bases, J lost 4 bases, and 16 bases lay in between. CDR3 protein: CSVGSAIGAYGYTF. The CDR3 DNA reads as TGCAGCGTTGGTTCAGCTATAGGGGCCTATGGCTACACCTTC.

CDR3 region: CATSRDKGYGSYEQYF. The CDR3 DNA is TGTGCCACCAGCAGAGATAAGGGGTACGGTTCCTACGAGCAGTACTTC. This rearrangement joins TRBV15 to TRBJ2-7; D might be TRBD1 (5 bases). This CDR3 is built from 16 residues. The ends were cut back, 0 bases at V and 1 base at J, with 13 bases in the middle. Germline lookup yields CDR1 LNHNV and CDR2 YYDKDF (reference sequence).

This clone was observed once. This sequence joins TRBV6-1 and TRBJ1-5; a weak D match, TRBD1 (5 bases). The CDR3 loop spans 16 amino acids. Germline lookup yields CDR1 MNHNS and CDR2 SASEGT. Trimming cost V 3 bases and J 2 bases, with 14 bases left between them. CDR3 sequence (DNA): TGTGCCAGCAGTGATTTGACAGTGGTCGGCAATCAGCCCCAGCATTTT. Its translation: CASSDLTVVGNQPQHF.

V and J are TRBV18 and TRBJ1-2; no definite D call. This CDR3 region has 16 residues. Trimming shortened V by 0 bases and J by 0 bases, and 11 bases separated the two germline ends. Germline-derived CDR1 and CDR2 are KGHSH and LQKENI. The CDR3 region is CASSPPDLRANYGYTF. The CDR3 nucleotides are TGTGCCAGCTCACCACCAGACCTCCGGGCTAACTATGGCTACACCTTC.

This chain joins TRBV7-9 and TRBJ1-4, with a weak D call TRBD1 (6 bases). The CDR3 runs 16 residues. Trimming took off 1 base at V and 5 bases at J, with 14 bases between the two ends. Germline V lookup: CDR1 SEHNR, CDR2 FQNEAQ (reference sequence). CDR3 sequence (DNA): TGTGCCAGCAGCTTAGGTTCAGGGGCGAGAAATGAAAAACTGTTTTTT. Encoded protein: CASSLGSGARNEKLFF.

This sequence joins TRBV11-2 and TRBJ2-1; no clear D. The CDR3 totals 15 residues. Per the germline V gene, CDR1 is SGHAT and CDR2 is FQNNGV. The V end lost 0 bases, the J end lost 3 bases, and 9 bases lay between the germline ends. The CDR3 is CASSLDPGSYNEQFF. CDR3 in DNA: TGTGCCAGCAGCTTAGATCCAGGAAGCTACAATGAGCAGTTCTTC.

Points on this clone: One end of the junction is discordant with germline, which a read error may explain. This chain links TRBV7-7 with TRBJ2-4, with TRBD2 matching over 10 bases. CDR3 size: 16 residues. Germline lookup yields CDR1 SSHAT and CDR2 FNYEAQ (reference sequence). The CDR3 sequence is CASSLLSGGAENIQYF. The CDR3 DNA sequence: TGTGCTAGCAGCCTACTAAGCGGGGGGGCGGAAAACATTCAGTACTTC.

This clone has a handful of counts. The chain uses TRBV5-4 and TRBJ1-2; D is perhaps TRBD1 (5 bases). V lost 1 base and J lost 0, with 7 bases in between. This CDR3 comprises 14 residues. Germline V gene data show CDR1 as SGHNT and CDR2 as YYREEE (reference sequence). The CDR3 spells CASSLTGTNYGYTF. The CDR3 DNA is TGTGCCAGCAGCTTGACAGGAACTAACTATGGCTACACCTTC.

The chain is built from TRBV9 and TRBJ2-3, with D possibly TRBD2 on 5 matching bases. The ends were cut back, 4 bases at V and 2 bases at J, with 17 bases in the middle. Per the germline V gene, CDR1 is SGDLS and CDR2 is YYNGEE. The CDR3 is 16 amino acids. The CDR3 reads CASSQAVATFTDTQYF. Written as DNA, the CDR3 is TGTGCCAGCAGCCAAGCGGTAGCGACGTTCACAGATACGCAGTATTTT.

The CDR3 DNA follows: TGCGCCAGCAGCCAAGAGGGGCGGGATACGCAGTATTTT. As protein: CASSQEGRDTQYF. The chain combines TRBV4-3 with TRBJ2-3, with D possibly matching TRBD1 (5 bases). Trimming shortened V by 0 bases and J by 6 bases, and 7 bases separated the two germline ends. Per the germline V gene, CDR1 is LGHNA and CDR2 is YSLEER. The CDR3 consists of 13 residues.

This chain links TRBV5-4 with TRBJ1-6, with 9 bases that match TRBD1. The germline gives CDR1 SGHNT, CDR2 YYREEE (reference sequence). V shed 3 bases, J shed 1 base, and the junction held 8 bases outside the gene matches. The CDR3 extends over 18 amino acids. Here the CDR3 reads CASSYWTGVISYNSPLHF. The CDR3 DNA reads TGTGCCAGCAGCTACTGGACAGGGGTTATTTCCTATAATTCACCCCTCCACTTT.

This sequence joins TRBV4-1 and TRBJ2-7; D is possibly TRBD2 (5 bases). The CDR3 loop spans 16 amino acids. The V gene's germline CDR1 is MGHRA and CDR2 YSYEKL. V gave up 0 bases and J gave up 6 bases, with 18 bases separating them. CDR3 nucleotide sequence: TGCGCCAGCAGCCAAGAAGGAGGAGACATTTCTCTCGAGCAGTACTTC. It encodes CASSQEGGDISLEQYF.

V is TRBV15 and J is TRBJ2-3; 7 positions agree with TRBD2. The V gene's germline CDR1 is LNHNV and CDR2 YYDKDF (reference sequence). The CDR3 length is 15 residues. Trimming at V came to 5 bases and at J to 2 bases, leaving 7 bases not matched to a gene. The CDR3 coding sequence is TGTGCCACCAGCGCCCAGCGGGGCCACACAGATACGCAGTATTTT. Its translation is CATSAQRGHTDTQYF. The full variable domain, its missing parts supplied by reference TRBV15 and TRBJ2-3, is DAMVIQNPRYQVTQFGKPVTLSCSQTLNHNVMYWYQQKSSQAPKLLFHYYDKDFNNEADTPDNFQSRRPNTSFCFLDIRSPGLGDTAMYLCATSAQRGHTDTQYFGPGTRLTVL.

This chain joins TRBV7-9 and TRBJ1-1; 9 positions match TRBD1. CDR3 length: 16 residues. Germline V gives CDR1 SEHNR, CDR2 FQNEAQ (reference sequence). With V trimmed by 3 bases and J by 4 bases, 9 bases remained unmatched. The DNA of the CDR3 is TGTGCCAGCAGCTTCCGACAGGGGGTAGGGGGCACTGAAGCTTTCTTT. It is translated as CASSFRQGVGGTEAFF. Full variable domain (outside the CDR3, taken from reference TRBV7-9 and TRBJ1-1): DTGVSQNPRHKITKRGQNVTFRCDPISEHNRLYWYRQTLGQGPEFLTYFQNEAQLEKSRLLSDRFSAERPKGSFSTLEIQRTEQGDSAMYLCASSFRQGVGGTEAFFGQGTRLTVV.

CDR3 protein: CSLGQGAKAFF. In DNA, the CDR3 is TGCAGCCTGGGGCAGGGGGCGAAAGCTTTCTTT. This chain connects TRBV29-1 to TRBJ1-1; TRBD1 matches 8 bases. The CDR3 spans 11 residues. With 8 bases clipped from V and 9 bases from J, the junction kept 8 bases outside the gene matches. Germline assignment: CDR1 SQVTM and CDR2 ANQGSEA.

This sequence joins TRBV27 and TRBJ2-1, with 8 bases that match TRBD2. The CDR3 is 15 amino acids. V dropped 6 bases and J dropped 5; count of bases not matched to a gene: 9. Germline values: CDR1 MNHEY, CDR2 SMNVEV (reference sequence). As DNA, the CDR3 is TGTGCCAGCAGGATCGGACTAGCTGGAAACAATGAGCAGTTCTTC. Its protein product is CASRIGLAGNNEQFF.